The 12 T cell receptor beta chains listed next were all sequenced from one sample in a study of regulatory T cells in long-lasting Graves disease listed by TCRdb under 2021. The library was generated by multiplex PCR. Sequencing was performed on an Illumina HiSeq 4000. TCR beta libraries were built with iRepertoire HTBI primers and Arm-PCR amplification of CDR3 regions. Clones were called with MiXCR by TCRdb after fastp trimmed the public reads at Q25, and only in-frame beta chains were retained. For every CDR3 protein sequence, its rows merge into one entry that carries the most common genes and DNA. The sample records around 450,000 distinct CDR3 sequences, about 16% of which are singletons. The top ten constitute approximately 16% of the sample. The time point label of this sample denotes: newly diagnosed GD, antithyroid drugs for less than 3 months. RNA was extracted from PBMCs in TRIzol for both TCR sequencing and RNA sequencing.

Another study also made use of these data, one on T cells in Graves' hyperthyroidism and ophthalmopathy.

The sample was peripheral blood mononuclear cells (PBMCs), taken at new diagnosis, from a patient treated with antithyroid drugs. These receptors were obtained from a woman aged 25-40 years with Graves disease. Donor details come from another sample of the same person, matched by shared clones.

This clonotype was detected a few times. The rearrangement joins TRBV7-9 to TRBJ1-5; possible D gene TRBD1, 5 bases. The CDR3 sequence is 16 residues long. Germline values: CDR1 SEHNR, CDR2 FQNEAQ (reference sequence). V was shortened by 2 bases and J by 3 bases, with 14 bases between the two germline ends. CDR3 DNA: TGTGCCAGCAGCTTAAAAGTGGGGGGAATCAATCAGCCCCAGCATTTT. The encoded protein is CASSLKVGGINQPQHF. Supplemented by reference TRBV7-9 and TRBJ1-5, the full variable domain reads DTGVSQNPRHKITKRGQNVTFRCDPISEHNRLYWYRQTLGQGPEFLTYFQNEAQLEKSRLLSDRFSAERPKGSFSTLEIQRTEQGDSAMYLCASSLKVGGINQPQHFGDGTRLSIL.

This clonotype came up a few times. The chain joins TRBV4-1 to TRBJ2-7, with 15 nucleotides matching TRBD2. V lost 5 bases to trimming and J lost 3 bases; unmatched junction nucleotides: 8. Per the germline V gene, CDR1 is MGHRA and CDR2 is YSYEKL. The length of the CDR3 is 17 residues. The CDR3 reads CASSRGLAGGTRYEQYF. The CDR3 DNA follows: TGCGCCAGCAGCAGAGGACTAGCGGGGGGGACCCGCTACGAGCAGTACTTC.

This clonotype was recorded at least ten times. The chain uses TRBV9 and TRBJ2-2; 10 nucleotides line up with TRBD2. V was clipped by 3 bases and J by 6 bases; unmatched bases: 2. The CDR3 contains 14 residues. Germline V lookup: CDR1 SGDLS, CDR2 YYNGEE. The CDR3 region is CASSGAGGPGELFF. CDR3 DNA sequence: TGTGCCAGCAGCGGAGCGGGAGGGCCCGGGGAGCTGTTTTTT.

This chain links TRBV5-1 with TRBJ1-4, with D possibly TRBD1 on 5 matching bases. V was pared by 4 bases and J by 12 bases, with 19 bases between. The CDR3 length is 14 residues. Germline V gene sequence: CDR1 SGHRS, CDR2 YFSETQ. As DNA, the CDR3 is TGCGCCAGCAGCCCCTCGGGGGGGATCCTAGAACTGTTTTTT. It translates to CASSPSGGILELFF.

This clonotype appeared a single time. The rearrangement joins TRBV20-1 to TRBJ2-1; 11 nucleotides align to TRBD2. The J segment lost 8 bases and the V segment lost 0 bases, leaving 3 bases of the junction unmatched. Germline V gives CDR1 DFQATT, CDR2 SNEGSKA (reference sequence). The CDR3 has 14 amino acids. CDR3 in amino acids: CSARETSGIYEQFF. The CDR3 region has the DNA TGCAGTGCTAGAGAGACTAGCGGGATCTATGAGCAGTTCTTC.

This chain joins TRBV20-1 and TRBJ2-7; D is perhaps TRBD1 or TRBD2 (5 bases each). Looked up from germline, CDR1 is DFQATT and CDR2 is SNEGSKA (reference sequence). The CDR3 is made up of 13 amino acids. With 3 bases removed from V and 2 bases from J, the gap between germline ends came to 11 bases. In DNA, the CDR3 is TGCAGTGCTAGGGGGACGGAGACCTACGAGCAGTACTTC. Protein sequence: CSARGTETYEQYF.

The V gene is TRBV20-1, the J gene TRBJ2-5; 14 bases are a match to TRBD2. Germline V gene sequence: CDR1 DFQATT, CDR2 SNEGSKA (reference sequence). CDR3 length equals 15 residues. V lost 3 bases and J lost 4; bases outside the gene matches: 4. This CDR3 is CSASIGLAGGETQYF. DNA of the CDR3: TGCAGTGCTAGTATTGGACTAGCGGGAGGAGAGACCCAGTACTTC.

This chain links TRBV4-1 with TRBJ1-1; TRBD1 matches at 9 bases. The CDR3 sequence is 16 residues long. V was clipped by 1 base and J by 5 bases; unmatched bases: 8. Per the germline V gene, CDR1 is MGHRA and CDR2 is YSYEKL. This CDR3 is CASSQGRGQGGTEAFF. Here the CDR3 DNA reads TGCGCCAGCAGCCAAGGCAGGGGACAGGGTGGTACTGAAGCTTTCTTT.

This clonotype has a count of ten or more. The chain recombines TRBV6-1 with TRBJ2-7; TRBD1 is a possible D gene (6 bases). The V end lost 5 bases, the J end lost 4 bases, and 18 bases lay between the germline ends. The germline gives CDR1 MNHNS, CDR2 SASEGT. This CDR3 spans 15 amino acids. Written as DNA, the CDR3 is TGTGCCAGCAGTAACCCCAGGGGAATGTCGTACGAGCAGTACTTC. It encodes CASSNPRGMSYEQYF.

This clonotype was recorded a few times. The chain carries TRBV5-1 and TRBJ2-7; TRBD2 matches 12 bases. This CDR3 has 17 amino acids. The V segment lost 3 bases and the J segment 0 bases; nucleotides outside the gene matches: 7. CDR1 SGHRS and CDR2 YFSETQ come from the germline V gene. The DNA of the CDR3 is TGCGCCAGCAGCTCGTCGGGACTAGCGGGCCTCTCCTACGAGCAGTACTTC. As protein: CASSSSGLAGLSYEQYF.

In its sample, this clonotype was seen a few times. The CDR3 sequence: CASSLGGSTGELFF. The CDR3 nucleotides are TGTGCCAGCAGCCTAGGCGGGAGCACCGGGGAGCTGTTTTTT. This chain joins TRBV7-3 and TRBJ2-2, with TRBD2 matching over 7 bases. The CDR3 totals 14 residues. The J segment lost 4 bases and the V segment lost 5 bases, leaving 4 bases of the junction unmatched. The germline V gene encodes CDR1 SGHTA and CDR2 FQGTGA. The full variable domain, in which reference TRBV7-3 and TRBJ2-2 provide the parts outside the CDR3, is GAGVSQTPSNKVTEKGKYVELRCDPISGHTALYWYRQSLGQGPEFLIYFQGTGAADDSGLPNDRFFAVRPEGSVSTLKIQRTERGDSAVYLCASSLGGSTGELFFGEGSRLTVL.

This clonotype appeared many times. The V gene is TRBV3-1, the J gene TRBJ2-7; no definite D call. CDR3 length: 15 amino acids. The germline V and J ends were trimmed by 2 bases and 0 bases, with 11 bases remaining between them. Looked up from germline, CDR1 is LGHDT and CDR2 is YNNKEL (reference sequence). CDR3 amino acids: CASSQSPTPSYEQYF. The CDR3 bases are TGTGCCAGCAGCCAAAGTCCCACACCCTCCTACGAGCAGTACTTC.